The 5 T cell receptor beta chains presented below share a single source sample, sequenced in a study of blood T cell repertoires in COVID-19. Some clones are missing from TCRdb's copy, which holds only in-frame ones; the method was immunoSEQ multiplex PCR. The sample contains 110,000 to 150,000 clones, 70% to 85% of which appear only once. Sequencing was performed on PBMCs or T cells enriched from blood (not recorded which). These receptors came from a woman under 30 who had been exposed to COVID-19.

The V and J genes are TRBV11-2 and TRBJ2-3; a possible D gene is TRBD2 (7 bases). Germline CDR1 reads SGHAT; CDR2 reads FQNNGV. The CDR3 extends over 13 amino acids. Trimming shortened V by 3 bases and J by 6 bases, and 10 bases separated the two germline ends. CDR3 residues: CASSFGGRDTQYF. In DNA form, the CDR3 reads TGTGCCAGCAGCTTCGGGGGGCGGGATACGCAGTATTTT.

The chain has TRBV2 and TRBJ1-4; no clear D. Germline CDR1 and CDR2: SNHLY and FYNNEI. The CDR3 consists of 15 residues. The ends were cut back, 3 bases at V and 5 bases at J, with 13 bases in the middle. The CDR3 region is CASSDPQNPNEKLFF. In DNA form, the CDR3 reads TGTGCCAGCAGTGACCCACAGAATCCCAATGAAAAACTGTTTTTT.

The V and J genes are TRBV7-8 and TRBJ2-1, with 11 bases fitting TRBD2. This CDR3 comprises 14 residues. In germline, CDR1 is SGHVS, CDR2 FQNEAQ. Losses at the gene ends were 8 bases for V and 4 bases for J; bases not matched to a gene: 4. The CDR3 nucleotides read TGTGCCAGCGGGGGGACTAGCGGATACAATGAGCAGTTCTTC. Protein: CASGGTSGYNEQFF.

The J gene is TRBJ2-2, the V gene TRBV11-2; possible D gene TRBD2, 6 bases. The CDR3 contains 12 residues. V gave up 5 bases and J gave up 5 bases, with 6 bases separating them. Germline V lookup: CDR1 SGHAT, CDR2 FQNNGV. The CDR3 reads CASSRGTGELFF. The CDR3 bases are TGTGCCAGCAGCCGGGGGACCGGGGAGCTGTTTTTT.

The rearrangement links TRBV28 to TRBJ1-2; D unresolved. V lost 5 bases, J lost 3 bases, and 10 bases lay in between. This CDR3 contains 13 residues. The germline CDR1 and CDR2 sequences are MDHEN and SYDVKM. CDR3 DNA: TGTGCCAGCAGTGATTTGGAGGACTATGGCTACACCTTC. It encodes CASSDLEDYGYTF.